This T cell receptor beta chain was found in a study of blood T cell repertoires in COVID-19. Study-level information: Italy, Spain and the United States were the sources of the convalescent and acute COVID-19 samples. Nucleic acid was either cDNA or gDNA, and it came from T cells, B-cell-depleted T cells, or PBMCs.

V shed 3 bases, J shed 8 bases, and the junction held 12 bases outside the gene matches. This CDR3 has 16 residues. Germline V gene data show CDR1 as SGHAT and CDR2 as FQNNGV. As originally analysed: Reference gene primer amplification gave estimated nucleated cell counts. Profiling relied on immunoSEQ multiplex PCR, and the TCRdb table lists in-frame clones only, not all of them. That table supplies the V and J calls and clone size; D and trimming were determined from the DNA. The sample gives approximately 50,000 clones, 65% to 85% of which show up once; roughly 45% is in the top ten. The receptor's source is a man in his sixties or seventies with active or convalescent COVID-19. The sample was peripheral blood. The chain recombines TRBV11-2 with TRBJ1-4, with TRBD1 matching over 7 bases. The CDR3 sequence is CASSFTTGAASEKLFF. Written as DNA, the CDR3 is TGTGCCAGCAGCTTTACCACAGGGGCCGCGAGCGAAAAACTGTTTTTT.